This T cell receptor (beta chain) was sequenced during a study of cytomegalovirus exposure and HLA in healthy donors. Use of 60 Vbeta and 13 Jbeta primers characterized the PCR. Assay used: immunoSEQ multiplex PCR; TCRdb lists only in-frame clones, some missing. The table records about 200,000 clones, approximately 85% of them present only once. Trimming removed 0 bases from V and 4 bases from J, with 8 bases in between. The CDR3 has 14 residues. Germline CDR1 and CDR2: LNHNV and YYDKDF (reference sequence). V usage is TRBV15 and J usage is TRBJ2-3; D is unresolved. Material for sequencing was PBMCs. This receptor was identified in a man between 18 and 35 years old in good health and CMV-seronegative. The CDR3 DNA is TGTGCCACCAGCAGAGAACAGTACCCAGATACGCAGTATTTT. It is translated as CATSREQYPDTQYF.